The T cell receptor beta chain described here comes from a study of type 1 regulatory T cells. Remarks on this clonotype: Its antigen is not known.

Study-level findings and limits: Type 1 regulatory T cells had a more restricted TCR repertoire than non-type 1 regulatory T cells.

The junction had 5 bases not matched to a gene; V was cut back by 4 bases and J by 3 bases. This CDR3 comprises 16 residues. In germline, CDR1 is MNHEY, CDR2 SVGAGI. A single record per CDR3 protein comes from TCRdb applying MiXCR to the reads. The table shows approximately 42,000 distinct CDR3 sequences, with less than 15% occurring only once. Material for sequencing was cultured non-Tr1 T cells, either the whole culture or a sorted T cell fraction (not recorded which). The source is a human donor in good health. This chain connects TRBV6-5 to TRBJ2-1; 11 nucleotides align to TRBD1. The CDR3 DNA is TGTGCCAGCAGTTCTACCGGGACAGGGGGCTACAATGAGCAGTTCTTC. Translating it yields CASSSTGTGGYNEQFF.